Given below is one T cell receptor beta chain in context. Its specificity is unknown. The sample is drawn from a study of T cell repertoires in cytomegalovirus infection. Background on the study: Matching HLA type, along with CMV infection, was indicated by public TCR beta signatures.

Findings and caveats of the study: Dominating the ex vivo response were TCR beta clonotypes that were CMV-specific and HLA-C-restricted.

TCRdb called the reads again in MiXCR, with one record for every CDR3 protein. The sample lists roughly 130,000 distinct CDR3 sequences, roughly a quarter occurring once. This CDR3 is built from 15 residues. V gave up 3 bases and J gave up 2 bases; unmatched junction bases: 5. Germline assignment: CDR1 SGHTA and CDR2 FQGNSA. The clonotype comes from a human donor in good health (CMV status not recorded). Some clones in this sample may be carry-over from other donors' samples. The chain employs TRBV7-2 and TRBJ2-3; 7 nucleotides match TRBD1. The sequenced sample consisted of PBMCs, sequenced either directly or after in vitro stimulation (not recorded which). CDR3 in DNA: TGTGCCAGCAGCTTTACGGGACAGCTCACAGATACGCAGTATTTT. Protein product: CASSFTGQLTDTQYF.